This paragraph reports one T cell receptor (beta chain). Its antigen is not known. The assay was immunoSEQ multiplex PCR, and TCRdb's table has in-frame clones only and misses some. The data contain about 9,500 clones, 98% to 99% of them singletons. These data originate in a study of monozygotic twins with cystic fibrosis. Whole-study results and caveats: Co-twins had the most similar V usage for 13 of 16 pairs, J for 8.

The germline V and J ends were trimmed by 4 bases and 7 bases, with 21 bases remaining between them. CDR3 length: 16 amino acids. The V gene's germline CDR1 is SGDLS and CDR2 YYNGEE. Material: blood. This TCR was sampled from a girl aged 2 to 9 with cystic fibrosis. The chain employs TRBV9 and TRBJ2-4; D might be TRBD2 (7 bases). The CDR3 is CASSSRGGAGPNIQYF. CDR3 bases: TGTGCCAGCAGCTCCCGAGGGGGGGCGGGCCCCAACATTCAGTACTTC.